The 28 T cell receptor beta chains below were found in one sample sequenced in a study of monozygotic twins with inflammatory bowel disease. TCRdb reprocessed the 5' RACE reads and reports one entry per CDR3 protein, with no DNA. The repertoire shows under 150,000 distinct CDR3 sequences; the top ten hold 2% to 3%. The sequencing input was blood. The receptors were gathered from a human donor with ulcerative colitis or Crohn's disease, or a healthy co-twin of an affected twin (not recorded which).

The chain joins TRBV18 to TRBJ1-5; the TCRdb call, TRBD1, lacks DNA for checking. This CDR3 region has 17 residues. Germline V gives CDR1 KGHSH, CDR2 LQKENI. This CDR3 reads CASSQATGNPSNQPQHF.

The gene calls are TRBV20-1 and TRBJ2-1; TCRdb reports TRBD2, a call that lacks DNA to check it against. The CDR3 consists of 17 residues. Per the germline V gene, CDR1 is DFQATT and CDR2 is SNEGSKA (reference sequence). The CDR3 loop is CSARGLAGVASYNEQFF.

The chain combines TRBV7-2 with TRBJ2-1; TCRdb selects TRBD1, and the lack of DNA leaves this call unchecked. The CDR3 extends over 14 amino acids. Germline V gives CDR1 SGHTA, CDR2 FQGNSA. The CDR3 loop reads CASSFRTGEHEQFF.

V usage is TRBV10-3 and J usage is TRBJ2-7; TCRdb gives TRBD1 as the D gene, but with no DNA this cannot be confirmed. This CDR3 has 14 amino acids. CDR1 is ENHRY and CDR2 is SYGVKD in the germline V gene. The CDR3 region is CAISESGVNDEQYF.

The CDR3 loop is CASSQERRISYEQYF. The chain recombines TRBV3-1 with TRBJ2-7. The CDR3 runs to 15 residues. Germline V gene sequence: CDR1 LGHDT, CDR2 YNNKEL (reference sequence).

The gene calls are TRBV7-2 and TRBJ2-1; the D call of TRBD1 rests on TCRdb alone, since no DNA is present to check it. This CDR3 contains 14 residues. Per germline, CDR1 SGHTA and CDR2 FQGNSA. The chain's CDR3 is CASSPPSRLNEQFF.

V usage is TRBV18 and J usage is TRBJ1-1; lacking DNA, the TRBD1 call made by TCRdb goes unchecked. The CDR3 length is 16 residues. CDR1 and CDR2 (germline): KGHSH, LQKENI. This CDR3 is CASSPLESGQFTEAFF.

This CDR3 reads CAISPGGQNIYGYTF. The V gene is TRBV10-3, the J gene TRBJ1-2; the TRBD1 assignment by TCRdb is unverifiable without DNA. CDR1 and CDR2 from the germline V gene are ENHRY and SYGVKD. CDR3 length equals 15 residues.

V and J are TRBV7-2 and TRBJ1-1. The CDR3 spans 14 residues. CDR1 and CDR2 from the germline V gene are SGHTA and FQGNSA. CDR3 loop: CASSLALTNTEAFF. Full variable domain (outside the CDR3, taken from reference TRBV7-2 and TRBJ1-1): GAGVSQSPSNKVTEKGKDVELRCDPISGHTALYWYRQSLGQGLEFLIYFQGNSAPDKSGLPSDRFSAERTGGSVSTLTIQRTQQEDSAVYLCASSLALTNTEAFFGQGTRLTVV.

The chain uses TRBV5-1 and TRBJ2-5; the TRBD1 assignment by TCRdb is unverifiable without DNA. The germline V gene encodes CDR1 SGHRS and CDR2 YFSETQ. The CDR3 has 14 residues. The CDR3 here is CASSLAGGSETQYF.

This chain joins TRBV7-2 and TRBJ1-1. CDR3 length: 16 residues. CDR1 is SGHTA, CDR2 FQGNSA, per germline. CDR3 amino acids: CASSTLAGLLNTEAFF.

This chain connects TRBV2 to TRBJ2-2; TCRdb reports TRBD2, a call that lacks DNA to check it against. The CDR3 consists of 15 residues. Germline CDR1 SNHLY, CDR2 FYNNEI. CDR3 protein: CASGLAGGDTGELFF. The variable domain in full, completed from reference TRBV2 and TRBJ2-2, reads EPEVTQTPSHQVTQMGQEVILRCVPISNHLYFYWYRQILGQKVEFLVSFYNNEISEKSEIFDDQFSVERPDGSNFTLKIRSTKLEDSAMYFCASGLAGGDTGELFFGEGSRLTVL.

Here the CDR3 reads CSALQGPNNSPLHF. The gene calls are TRBV20-1 and TRBJ1-6. The CDR3 contains 14 residues. The V gene's germline CDR1 is DFQATT and CDR2 SNEGSKA (reference sequence).

The chain uses TRBV11-1 and TRBJ2-1; TCRdb lists TRBD2, though no DNA is available to test this call. Germline CDR1 and CDR2: SGHAT and FQDESV (reference sequence). The CDR3 covers 15 residues. The CDR3 is CASSLVTSGGNEQFF.

This chain joins TRBV19 and TRBJ2-1; TCRdb reports TRBD2, a call that lacks DNA to check it against. The CDR3 length is 15 residues. Per the germline V gene, CDR1 is LNHDA and CDR2 is SQIVND (reference sequence). The CDR3 reads CASSLGLAGGNEQFF.

V usage is TRBV7-2 and J usage is TRBJ1-2. The CDR3 spans 13 residues. The germline V gene has CDR1 SGHTA and CDR2 FQGNSA. The CDR3 sequence: CASSRGGNYGYTF.

The chain is built from TRBV10-3 and TRBJ1-3; TCRdb names TRBD1, which stays unverified in the absence of DNA. Germline CDR1 reads ENHRY; CDR2 reads SYGVKD. The CDR3 has 17 amino acids. CDR3 sequence: CAISRPLPGDPGNTIYF.

V usage is TRBV20-1 and J usage is TRBJ1-6. CDR1 and CDR2 (germline): DFQATT, SNEGSKA (reference sequence). This CDR3 comprises 15 residues. This chain's CDR3 is CSARPGLSYNSPLHF.

V gene TRBV7-2 combines with J gene TRBJ2-3; without DNA, the TCRdb call of TRBD2 cannot be checked. CDR3 length: 16 residues. Germline lookup yields CDR1 SGHTA and CDR2 FQGNSA. This chain's CDR3 is CASSLLAGAVSDTQYF.

The chain carries TRBV3-1 and TRBJ1-5; TCRdb indicates TRBD1, and absent DNA this call remains unverified. The CDR3 totals 16 residues. Germline CDR1 LGHDT, CDR2 YNNKEL (reference sequence). The CDR3 here is CASSQDWDRDNQPQHF.

The chain employs TRBV5-1 and TRBJ2-2; TCRdb picks TRBD2, but there is no DNA to check that call. This CDR3 spans 14 amino acids. In germline, CDR1 is SGHRS, CDR2 YFSETQ. The CDR3 reads CASSLGTSAGELFF.

The chain combines TRBV18 with TRBJ1-1. CDR1 and CDR2 from the germline V gene are KGHSH and LQKENI. The CDR3 has 16 residues. This chain's CDR3 is CASSPGTKGVNTEAFF.

CDR3 loop: CASSGGGISQPQHF. This chain joins TRBV28 and TRBJ1-5; the TCRdb call, TRBD1, lacks DNA for checking. CDR1 is MDHEN and CDR2 is SYDVKM in the germline V gene. This CDR3 spans 14 amino acids.

V usage is TRBV7-9 and J usage is TRBJ2-5; TCRdb reports TRBD1, a call that lacks DNA to check it against. The CDR3 has 15 residues. Germline CDR1 and CDR2: SEHNR and FQNEAQ (reference sequence). The CDR3 sequence: CASSLGAGPQETQYF.

This rearrangement joins TRBV7-6 to TRBJ2-1; the TCRdb call, TRBD1, lacks DNA for checking. CDR3 size: 14 residues. The germline CDR1 and CDR2 sequences are SGHVS and FNYEAQ. The CDR3 region is CASSLEGGAPEQFF.

The chain joins TRBV15 to TRBJ1-6. The CDR3 spans 16 residues. Per germline, CDR1 LNHNV and CDR2 YYDKDF (reference sequence). The CDR3 protein is CATSRRGSSYNSPLHF. Drawing the rest from reference TRBV15 and TRBJ1-6, the complete variable domain is DAMVIQNPRYQVTQFGKPVTLSCSQTLNHNVMYWYQQKSSQAPKLLFHYYDKDFNNEADTPDNFQSRRPNTSFCFLDIRSPGLGDTAMYLCATSRRGSSYNSPLHFGNGTRLTVT.

V and J are TRBV4-2 and TRBJ2-3; TCRdb's D call, TRBD1, is unchecked because there is no DNA. The germline CDR1 and CDR2 sequences are LGHNA and YNFKEQ. This CDR3 has 15 residues. CDR3 residues: CASSTGQGGADTQYF.

The rearrangement uses TRBV6-5 and TRBJ2-1; TCRdb's D call, TRBD1, is unchecked because there is no DNA. CDR3 length equals 15 residues. Germline CDR1 is MNHEY and CDR2 is SVGAGI. The CDR3 region is CASSSLRTGSNEQFF.